The entry that follows covers one TCR beta chain sequence. Its specificity is unknown. In blood CD8+ and CD4+ T cells, TCR beta underwent sequencing. FACS enriched CD8+ TEMRA cells, while bulk CD8+ and CD4+ were negatively isolated. This specimen belongs to a study of CD8 T cells in Susac syndrome. Study-wide results and limits: The study admitted that it had a relatively small number of individuals in its TCR sequencing and HLA analysis.

With random hexamers, 0.5 to 1 ug RNA was reverse transcribed. Amplification of TCR beta CDR3 by immunoSEQ multiplex PCR spanned 54 Vbeta and 13 Jbeta. From the immunoSEQ multiplex PCR reads, TCRdb called clonotypes with MiXCR, one entry per CDR3 protein. The repertoire has about 160,000 distinct CDR3 sequences, 90% to 95% of them found once; the top ten carry roughly 0.08%. With V trimmed by 7 bases and J by 4 bases, 12 bases remained unmatched. The CDR3 runs 14 residues. Germline-derived CDR1 and CDR2 are SQVTM and ANQGSEA. This clonotype originated in a human donor in good health. This chain links TRBV29-1 with TRBJ1-2, with TRBD1 matching over 7 bases. Sequencing was done on a sample of CD4+ T cells from PBMCs. The CDR3 is CSDCEGAHCYGYTF. Here the CDR3 DNA reads TGCAGCGACTGCGAGGGGGCGCATTGCTATGGCTACACCTTC. The full variable domain, its missing parts supplied by reference TRBV29-1 and TRBJ1-2, is SAVISQKPSRDICQRGTSLTIQCQVDSQVTMMFWYRQQPGQSLTLIATANQGSEATYESGFVIDKFPISRPNLTFSTLTVSNMSPEDSSIYLCSDCEGAHCYGYTFGSGTRLTVV.